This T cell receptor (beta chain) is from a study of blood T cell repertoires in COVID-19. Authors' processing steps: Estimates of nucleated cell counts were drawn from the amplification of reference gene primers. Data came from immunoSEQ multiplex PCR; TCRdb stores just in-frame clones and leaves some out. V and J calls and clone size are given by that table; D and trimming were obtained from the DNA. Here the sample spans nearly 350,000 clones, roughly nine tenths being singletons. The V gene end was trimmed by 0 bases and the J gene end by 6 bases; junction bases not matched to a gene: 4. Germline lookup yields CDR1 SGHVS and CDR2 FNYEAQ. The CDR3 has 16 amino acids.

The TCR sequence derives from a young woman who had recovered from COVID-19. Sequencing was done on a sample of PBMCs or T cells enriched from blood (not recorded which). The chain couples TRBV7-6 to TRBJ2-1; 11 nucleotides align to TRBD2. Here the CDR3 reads CASSLASLAGGNEQFF. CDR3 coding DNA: TGTGCCAGCAGCTTAGCGAGTCTAGCGGGGGGCAATGAGCAGTTCTTC.